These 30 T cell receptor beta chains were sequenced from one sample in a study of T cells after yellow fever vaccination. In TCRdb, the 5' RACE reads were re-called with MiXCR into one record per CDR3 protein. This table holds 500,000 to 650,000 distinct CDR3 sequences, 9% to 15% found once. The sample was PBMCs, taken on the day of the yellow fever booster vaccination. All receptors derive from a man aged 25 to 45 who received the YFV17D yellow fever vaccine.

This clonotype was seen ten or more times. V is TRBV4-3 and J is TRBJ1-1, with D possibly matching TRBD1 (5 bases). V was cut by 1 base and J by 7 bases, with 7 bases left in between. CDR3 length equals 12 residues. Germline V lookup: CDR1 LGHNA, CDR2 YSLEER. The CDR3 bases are TGCGCCAGCAGCCAAGTAGGGGATGAAGCTTTCTTT. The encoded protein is CASSQVGDEAFF.

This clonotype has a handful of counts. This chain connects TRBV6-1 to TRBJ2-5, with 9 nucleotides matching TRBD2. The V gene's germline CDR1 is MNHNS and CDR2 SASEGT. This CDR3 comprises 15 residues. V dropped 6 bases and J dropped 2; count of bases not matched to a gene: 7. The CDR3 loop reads CASSPGLARQETQYF. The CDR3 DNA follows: TGTGCCAGCAGCCCGGGACTAGCCAGACAAGAGACCCAGTACTTC.

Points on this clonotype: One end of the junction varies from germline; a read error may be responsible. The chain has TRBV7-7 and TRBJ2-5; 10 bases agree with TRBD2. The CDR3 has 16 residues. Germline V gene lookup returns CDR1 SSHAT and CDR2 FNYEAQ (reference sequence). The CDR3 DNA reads TGTGCTAGCAGCCCCGGACTAGCGGAAATCCAAGAGACCCAGTACTTC. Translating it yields CASSPGLAEIQETQYF.

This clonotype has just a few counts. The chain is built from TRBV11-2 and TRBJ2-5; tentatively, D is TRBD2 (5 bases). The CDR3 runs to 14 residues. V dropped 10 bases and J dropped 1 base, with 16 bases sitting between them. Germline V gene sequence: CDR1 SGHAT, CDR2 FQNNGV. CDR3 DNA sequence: TGTGCCACCTCCGGTGAGCGGCTCCAAGAGACCCAGTACTTC. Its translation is CATSGERLQETQYF.

The DNA for the CDR3 is TGTGCCAGCAGCGAAAGCGGGACCTACACCGGGGAGCTGTTTTTT. Translating it yields CASSESGTYTGELFF. This sequence joins TRBV9 and TRBJ2-2, with 7 bases identical to TRBD2. Per the germline V gene, CDR1 is SGDLS and CDR2 is YYNGEE. CDR3 size: 15 residues. With V trimmed by 3 bases and J by 3 bases, 5 bases remained unmatched.

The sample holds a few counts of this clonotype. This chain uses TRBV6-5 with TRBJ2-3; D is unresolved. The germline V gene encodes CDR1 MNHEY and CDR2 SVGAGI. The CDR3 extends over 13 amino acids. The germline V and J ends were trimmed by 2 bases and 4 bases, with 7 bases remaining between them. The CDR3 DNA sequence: TGTGCCAGCAGTTACACCCGGGCAGATACGCAGTATTTT. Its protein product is CASSYTRADTQYF.

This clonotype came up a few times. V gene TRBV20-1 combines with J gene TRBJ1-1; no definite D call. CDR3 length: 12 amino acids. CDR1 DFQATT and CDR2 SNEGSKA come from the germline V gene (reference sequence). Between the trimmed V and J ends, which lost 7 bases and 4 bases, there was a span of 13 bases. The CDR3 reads CSGGGRGTEAFF. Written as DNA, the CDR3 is TGCAGTGGGGGTGGCCGGGGCACTGAAGCTTTCTTT.

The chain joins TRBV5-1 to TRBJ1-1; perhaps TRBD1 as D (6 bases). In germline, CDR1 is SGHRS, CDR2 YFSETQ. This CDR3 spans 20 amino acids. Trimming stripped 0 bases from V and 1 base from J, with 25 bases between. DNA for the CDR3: TGCGCCAGCAGCTTGGGGGTGGGCGCAGGGGCCCCATCGGGGAACACTGAAGCTTTCTTT. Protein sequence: CASSLGVGAGAPSGNTEAFF.

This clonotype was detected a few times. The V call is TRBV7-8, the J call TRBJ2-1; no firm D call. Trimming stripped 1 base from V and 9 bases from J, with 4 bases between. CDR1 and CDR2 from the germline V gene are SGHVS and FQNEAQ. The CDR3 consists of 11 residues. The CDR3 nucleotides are TGTGCCAGCAGCTTAGATTCTGAGCAGTTCTTC. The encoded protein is CASSLDSEQFF.

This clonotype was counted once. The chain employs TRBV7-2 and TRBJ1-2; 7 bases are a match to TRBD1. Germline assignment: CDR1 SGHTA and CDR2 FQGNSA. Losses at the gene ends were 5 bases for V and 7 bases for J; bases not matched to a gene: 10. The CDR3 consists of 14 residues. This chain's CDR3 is CASSHLGRGLGYTF. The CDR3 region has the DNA TGTGCCAGCAGCCACCTGGGGAGGGGGCTTGGCTACACCTTC.

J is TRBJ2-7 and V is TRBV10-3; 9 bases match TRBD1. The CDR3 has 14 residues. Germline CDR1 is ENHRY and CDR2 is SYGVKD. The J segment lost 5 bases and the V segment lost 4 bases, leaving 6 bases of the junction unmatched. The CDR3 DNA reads TGTGCCATCAGTGGGACGGGACAGGGAGACGAGCAGTACTTC. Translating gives CAISGTGQGDEQYF.

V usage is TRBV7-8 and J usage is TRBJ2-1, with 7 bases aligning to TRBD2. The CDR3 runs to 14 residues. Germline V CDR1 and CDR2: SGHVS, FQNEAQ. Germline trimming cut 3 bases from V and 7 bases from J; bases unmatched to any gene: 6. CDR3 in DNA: TGTGCCAGCAGCTTTGAGGGGAGGGAGAATGAGCAGTTCTTC. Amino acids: CASSFEGRENEQFF.

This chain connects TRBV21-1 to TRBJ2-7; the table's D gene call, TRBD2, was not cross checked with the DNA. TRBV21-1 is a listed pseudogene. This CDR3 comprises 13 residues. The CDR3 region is CASSKAGPNKQYF. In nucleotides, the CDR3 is TGTGCCAGCAGCAAAGCAGGGCCGAATAAGCAGTACTTC.

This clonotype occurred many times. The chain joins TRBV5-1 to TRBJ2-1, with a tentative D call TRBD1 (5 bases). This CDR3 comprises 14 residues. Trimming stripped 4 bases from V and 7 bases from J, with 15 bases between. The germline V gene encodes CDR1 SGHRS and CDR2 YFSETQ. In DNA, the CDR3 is TGCGCCAGCAGCCCGGAAGGGGTCGGAAATGAGCAGTTCTTC. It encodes CASSPEGVGNEQFF.

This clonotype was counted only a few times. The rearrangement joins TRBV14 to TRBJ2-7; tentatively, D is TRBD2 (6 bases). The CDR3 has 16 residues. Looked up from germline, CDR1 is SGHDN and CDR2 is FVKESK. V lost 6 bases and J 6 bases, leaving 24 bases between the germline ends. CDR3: CASRPPGLLGSPEQYF. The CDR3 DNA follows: TGTGCCAGCAGGCCGCCGGGACTCTTAGGTAGTCCCGAGCAGTACTTC.

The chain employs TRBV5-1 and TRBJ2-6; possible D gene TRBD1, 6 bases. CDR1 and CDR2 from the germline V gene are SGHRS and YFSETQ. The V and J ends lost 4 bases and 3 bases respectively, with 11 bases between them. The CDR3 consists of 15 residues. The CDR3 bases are TGCGCCAGCAGCCTGACAGGTGGTGGGGCCAACGTCCTGACTTTC. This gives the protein CASSLTGGGANVLTF.

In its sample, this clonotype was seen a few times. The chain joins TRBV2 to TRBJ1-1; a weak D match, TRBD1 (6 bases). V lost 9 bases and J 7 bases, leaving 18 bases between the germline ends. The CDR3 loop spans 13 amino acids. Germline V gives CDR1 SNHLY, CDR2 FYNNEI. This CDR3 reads CARRGDKGGEAFF. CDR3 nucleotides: TGTGCCAGAAGAGGGGACAAAGGGGGTGAAGCTTTCTTT.

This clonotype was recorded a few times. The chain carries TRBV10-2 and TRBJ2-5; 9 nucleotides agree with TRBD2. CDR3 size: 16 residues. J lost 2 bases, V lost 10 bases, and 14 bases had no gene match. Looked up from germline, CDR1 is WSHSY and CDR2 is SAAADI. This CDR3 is CATRGASGVRQETQYF. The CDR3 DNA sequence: TGCGCCACCAGGGGGGCTAGCGGGGTGCGTCAAGAGACCCAGTACTTC.

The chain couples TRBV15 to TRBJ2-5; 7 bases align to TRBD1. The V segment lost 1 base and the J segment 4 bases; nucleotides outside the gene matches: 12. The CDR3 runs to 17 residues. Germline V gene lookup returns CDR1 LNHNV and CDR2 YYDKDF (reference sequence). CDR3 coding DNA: TGTGCCACCAGCAGAGGCCGTTGGGCATCAGGGGGAGAGACCCAGTACTTC. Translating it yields CATSRGRWASGGETQYF.

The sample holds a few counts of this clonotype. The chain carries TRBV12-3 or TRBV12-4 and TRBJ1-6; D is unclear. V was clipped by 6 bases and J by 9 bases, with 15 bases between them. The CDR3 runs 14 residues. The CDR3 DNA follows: TGTGCCAGCAGCCAGGACCCGAGAGTTTCACCCCTCCACTTT. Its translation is CASSQDPRVSPLHF.

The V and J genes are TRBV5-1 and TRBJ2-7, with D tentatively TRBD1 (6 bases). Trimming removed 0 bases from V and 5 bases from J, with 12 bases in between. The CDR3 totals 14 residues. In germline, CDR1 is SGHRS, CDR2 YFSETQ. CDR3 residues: CASSLGQESNEQYF. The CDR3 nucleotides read TGCGCCAGCAGCTTGGGACAGGAGAGCAACGAGCAGTACTTC.

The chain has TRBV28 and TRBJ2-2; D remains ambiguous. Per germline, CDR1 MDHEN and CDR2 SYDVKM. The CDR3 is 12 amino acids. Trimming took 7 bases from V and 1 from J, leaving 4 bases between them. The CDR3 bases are TGTGCCAGCAATGGGAACACCGGGGAGCTGTTTTTT. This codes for CASNGNTGELFF.

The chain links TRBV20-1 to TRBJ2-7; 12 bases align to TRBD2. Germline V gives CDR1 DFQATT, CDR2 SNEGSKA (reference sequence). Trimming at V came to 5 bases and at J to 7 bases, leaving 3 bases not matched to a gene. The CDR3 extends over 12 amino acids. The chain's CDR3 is CSARTSGKEQYF. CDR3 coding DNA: TGCAGTGCTCGGACTAGCGGGAAGGAGCAGTACTTC.

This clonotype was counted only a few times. Here the CDR3 DNA reads TGTGCCAGCAGCTCTAATATCTACGAGCAGTACTTC. The encoded protein is CASSSNIYEQYF. The chain uses TRBV11-2 and TRBJ2-7; no definite D call. V gave up 4 bases and J gave up 3 bases, with 7 bases separating them. Germline values: CDR1 SGHAT, CDR2 FQNNGV. This CDR3 contains 12 residues.

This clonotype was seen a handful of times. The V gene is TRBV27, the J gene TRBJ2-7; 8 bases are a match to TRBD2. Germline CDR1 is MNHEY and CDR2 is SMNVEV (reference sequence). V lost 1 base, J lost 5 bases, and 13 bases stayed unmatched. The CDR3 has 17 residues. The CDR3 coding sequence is TGTGCCAGCAGTTTATACCCCCCCAGCGGGAGTCTCCACGAGCAGTACTTC. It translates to CASSLYPPSGSLHEQYF.

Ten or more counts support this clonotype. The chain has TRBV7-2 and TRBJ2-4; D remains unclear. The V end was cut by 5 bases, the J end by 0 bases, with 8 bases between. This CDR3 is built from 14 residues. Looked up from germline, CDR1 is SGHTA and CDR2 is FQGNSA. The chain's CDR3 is CASSLQPAKNIQYF. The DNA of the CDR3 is TGTGCCAGCAGCCTACAGCCAGCCAAAAACATTCAGTACTTC. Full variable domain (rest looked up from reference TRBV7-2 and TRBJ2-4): GAGVSQSPSNKVTEKGKDVELRCDPISGHTALYWYRQSLGQGLEFLIYFQGNSAPDKSGLPSDRFSAERTGGSVSTLTIQRTQQEDSAVYLCASSLQPAKNIQYFGAGTRLSVL.

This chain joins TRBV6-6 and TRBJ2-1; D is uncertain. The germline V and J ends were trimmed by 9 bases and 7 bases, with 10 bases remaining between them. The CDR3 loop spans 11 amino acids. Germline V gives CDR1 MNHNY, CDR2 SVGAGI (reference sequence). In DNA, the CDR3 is TGTGCCAGTGAGGTCGAAAATGAGCAGTTCTTC. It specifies CASEVENEQFF.

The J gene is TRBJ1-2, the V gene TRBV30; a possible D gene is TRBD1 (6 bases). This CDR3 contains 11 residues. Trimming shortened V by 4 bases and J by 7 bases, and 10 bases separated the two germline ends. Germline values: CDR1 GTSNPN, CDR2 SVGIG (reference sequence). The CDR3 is CAWMDSGGYTF. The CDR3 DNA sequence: TGTGCCTGGATGGACAGCGGTGGCTACACCTTC.

CDR3 nucleotide sequence: TGCAGTGCAAATACAGGGGGCGATGGTTCACCCCTCCACTTT. The encoded protein is CSANTGGDGSPLHF. The chain joins TRBV20-1 to TRBJ1-6, with 9 bases identical to TRBD1. This CDR3 has 14 residues. Trimming cost V 6 bases and J 9 bases; bases outside gene matches: 9. Germline CDR1 reads DFQATT; CDR2 reads SNEGSKA (reference sequence).

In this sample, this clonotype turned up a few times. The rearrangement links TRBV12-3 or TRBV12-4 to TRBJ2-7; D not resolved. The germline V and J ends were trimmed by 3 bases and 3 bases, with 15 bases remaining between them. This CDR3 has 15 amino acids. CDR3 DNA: TGTGCCAGCAGTTTGAGGCTACCCTTTGACTACGAGCAGTACTTC. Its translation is CASSLRLPFDYEQYF.